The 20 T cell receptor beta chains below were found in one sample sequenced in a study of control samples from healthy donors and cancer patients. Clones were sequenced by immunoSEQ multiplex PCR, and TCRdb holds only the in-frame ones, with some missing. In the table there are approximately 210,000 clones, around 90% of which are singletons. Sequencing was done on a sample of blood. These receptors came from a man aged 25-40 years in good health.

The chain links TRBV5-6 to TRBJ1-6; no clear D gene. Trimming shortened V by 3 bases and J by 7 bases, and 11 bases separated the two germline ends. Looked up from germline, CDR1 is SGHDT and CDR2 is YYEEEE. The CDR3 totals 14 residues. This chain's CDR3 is CASSYGSVNSPLHF. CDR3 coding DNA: TGTGCCAGCAGCTACGGGTCCGTGAATTCACCCCTCCACTTT.

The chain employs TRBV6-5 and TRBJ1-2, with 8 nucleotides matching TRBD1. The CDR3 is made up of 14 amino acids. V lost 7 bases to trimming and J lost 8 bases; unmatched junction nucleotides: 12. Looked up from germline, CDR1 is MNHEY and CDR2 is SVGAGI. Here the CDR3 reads CASTTGQGSVGYTF. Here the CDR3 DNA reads TGTGCCAGCACCACAGGACAGGGCTCTGTAGGCTACACCTTC.

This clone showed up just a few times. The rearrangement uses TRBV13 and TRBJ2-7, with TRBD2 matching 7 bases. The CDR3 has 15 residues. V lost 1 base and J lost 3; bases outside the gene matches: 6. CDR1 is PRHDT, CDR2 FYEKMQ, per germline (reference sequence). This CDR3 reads CASSLEAGKGYEQYF. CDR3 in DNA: TGTGCCAGCAGCTTAGAAGCGGGGAAGGGCTACGAGCAGTACTTC. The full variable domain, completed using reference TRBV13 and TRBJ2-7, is AAGVIQSPRHLIKEKRETATLKCYPIPRHDTVYWYQQGPGQDPQFLISFYEKMQSDKGSIPDRFSAQQFSDYHSELNMSSLELGDSALYFCASSLEAGKGYEQYFGPGTRLTVT.

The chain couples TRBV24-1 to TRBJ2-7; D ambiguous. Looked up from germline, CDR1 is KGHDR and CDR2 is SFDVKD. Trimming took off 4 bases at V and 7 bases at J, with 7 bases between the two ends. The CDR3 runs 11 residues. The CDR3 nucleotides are TGTGCCACCAGTGACCGGACGGAGCAGTACTTC. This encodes CATSDRTEQYF.

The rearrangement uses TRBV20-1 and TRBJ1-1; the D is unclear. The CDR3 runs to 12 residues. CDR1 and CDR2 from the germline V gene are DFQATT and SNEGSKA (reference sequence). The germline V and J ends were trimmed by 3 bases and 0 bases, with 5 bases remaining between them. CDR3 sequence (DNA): TGCAGTGCTAGTAGGGTGAACACTGAAGCTTTCTTT. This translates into CSASRVNTEAFF.

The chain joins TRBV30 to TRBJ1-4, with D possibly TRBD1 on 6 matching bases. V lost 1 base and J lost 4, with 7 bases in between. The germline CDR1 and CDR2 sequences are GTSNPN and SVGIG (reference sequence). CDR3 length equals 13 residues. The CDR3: CAWSAGDNEKLFF. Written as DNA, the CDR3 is TGTGCCTGGAGTGCAGGGGATAATGAAAAACTGTTTTTT.

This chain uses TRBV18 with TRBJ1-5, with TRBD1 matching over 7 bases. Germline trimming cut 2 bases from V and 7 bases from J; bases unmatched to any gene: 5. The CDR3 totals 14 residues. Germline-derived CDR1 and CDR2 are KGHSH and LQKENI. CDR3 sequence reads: CASSPGTVGQPQHF. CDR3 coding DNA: TGTGCCAGCTCACCAGGGACAGTAGGACAGCCCCAGCATTTT.

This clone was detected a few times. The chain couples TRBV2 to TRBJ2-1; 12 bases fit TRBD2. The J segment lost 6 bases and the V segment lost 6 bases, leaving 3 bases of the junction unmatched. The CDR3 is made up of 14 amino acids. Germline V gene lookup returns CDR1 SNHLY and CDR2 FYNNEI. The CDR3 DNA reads TGTGCCAGCAGCCTAGCGGGGGGGCTCAATGAGCAGTTCTTC. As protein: CASSLAGGLNEQFF.

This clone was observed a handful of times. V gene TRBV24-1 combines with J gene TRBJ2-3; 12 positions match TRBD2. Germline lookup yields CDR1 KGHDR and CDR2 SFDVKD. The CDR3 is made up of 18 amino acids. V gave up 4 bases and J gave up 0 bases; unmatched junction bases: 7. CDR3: CATSDHASGGVSTDTQYF. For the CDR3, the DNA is TGTGCCACCAGTGACCATGCTAGCGGGGGGGTTAGCACAGATACGCAGTATTTT.

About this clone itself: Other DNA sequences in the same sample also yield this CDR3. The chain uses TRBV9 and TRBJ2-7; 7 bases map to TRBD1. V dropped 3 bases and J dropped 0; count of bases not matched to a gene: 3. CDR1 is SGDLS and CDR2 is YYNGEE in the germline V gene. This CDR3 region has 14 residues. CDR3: CASSARDSSYEQYF. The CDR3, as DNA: TGTGCCAGCAGCGCCCGGGACAGCTCCTACGAGCAGTACTTC.

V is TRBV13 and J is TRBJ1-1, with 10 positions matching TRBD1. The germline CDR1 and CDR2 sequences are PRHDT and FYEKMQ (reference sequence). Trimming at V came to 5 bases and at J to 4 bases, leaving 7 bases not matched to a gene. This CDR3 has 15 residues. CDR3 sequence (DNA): TGTGCCAGCAGCCCTCTTGGGACAGGGGTCACTGAAGCTTTCTTT. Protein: CASSPLGTGVTEAFF.

CDR3 amino acids: CASSRQGANTGELFF. The CDR3 bases are TGTGCCAGCTCACGACAGGGGGCGAACACCGGGGAGCTGTTTTTT. The V gene is TRBV18, the J gene TRBJ2-2; 9 nucleotides agree with TRBD1. In germline, CDR1 is KGHSH, CDR2 LQKENI. Unmatched junction bases numbered 0, after V lost 4 bases and J lost 0 bases. CDR3 size: 15 residues.

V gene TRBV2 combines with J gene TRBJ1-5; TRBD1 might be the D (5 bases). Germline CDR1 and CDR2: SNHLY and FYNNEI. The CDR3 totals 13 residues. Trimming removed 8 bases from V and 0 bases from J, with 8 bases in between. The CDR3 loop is CASWDVSNQPQHF. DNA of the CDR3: TGTGCCAGCTGGGACGTTAGCAATCAGCCCCAGCATTTT. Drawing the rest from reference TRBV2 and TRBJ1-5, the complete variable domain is EPEVTQTPSHQVTQMGQEVILRCVPISNHLYFYWYRQILGQKVEFLVSFYNNEISEKSEIFDDQFSVERPDGSNFTLKIRSTKLEDSAMYFCASWDVSNQPQHFGDGTRLSIL.

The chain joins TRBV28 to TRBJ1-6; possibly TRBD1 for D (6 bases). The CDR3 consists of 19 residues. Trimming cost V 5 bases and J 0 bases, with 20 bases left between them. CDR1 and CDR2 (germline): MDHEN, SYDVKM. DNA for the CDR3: TGTGCCAGCAGTCTTTCTCCGGGGGGCCGAGTCTCCTATAATTCACCCCTCCACTTT. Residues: CASSLSPGGRVSYNSPLHF.

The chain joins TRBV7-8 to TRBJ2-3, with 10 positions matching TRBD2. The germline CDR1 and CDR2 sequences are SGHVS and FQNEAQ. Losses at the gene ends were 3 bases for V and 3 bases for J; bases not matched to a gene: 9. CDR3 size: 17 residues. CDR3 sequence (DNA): TGTGCCAGCAGCTTCGATTCGGCAGCGGGGGGGACAGATACGCAGTATTTT. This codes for CASSFDSAAGGTDTQYF.

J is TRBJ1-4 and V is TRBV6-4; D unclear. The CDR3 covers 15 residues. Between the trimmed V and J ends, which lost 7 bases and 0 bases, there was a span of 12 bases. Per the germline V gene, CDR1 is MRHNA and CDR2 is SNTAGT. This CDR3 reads CASTPRTATNEKLFF. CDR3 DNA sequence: TGTGCCAGCACCCCCCGGACGGCAACTAATGAAAAACTGTTTTTT.

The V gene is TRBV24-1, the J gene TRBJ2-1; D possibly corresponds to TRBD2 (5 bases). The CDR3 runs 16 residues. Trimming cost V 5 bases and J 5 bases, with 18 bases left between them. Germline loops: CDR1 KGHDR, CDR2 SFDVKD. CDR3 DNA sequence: TGTGCCACCAGTGCCACCCCCGGACTGGCCGACAATGAGCAGTTCTTC. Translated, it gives CATSATPGLADNEQFF.

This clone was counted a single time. CDR3 loop: CASSLGTGYNEQFF. The CDR3 DNA reads as TGTGCCAGCAGCTTAGGGACAGGGTACAATGAGCAGTTCTTC. This sequence joins TRBV7-9 and TRBJ2-1, with 8 bases fitting TRBD1. The CDR3 has 14 residues. CDR1 and CDR2 from the germline V gene are SEHNR and FQNEAQ (reference sequence). V trimming: 1 base; J trimming: 4 bases; junction bases outside the gene matches: 0.

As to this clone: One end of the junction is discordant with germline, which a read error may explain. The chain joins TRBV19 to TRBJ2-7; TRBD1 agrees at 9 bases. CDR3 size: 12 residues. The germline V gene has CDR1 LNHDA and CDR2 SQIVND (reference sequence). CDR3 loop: CASSGPDRGLHF. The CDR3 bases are TGTGCCAGTAGTGGACCGGACAGGGGCTTGCACTTC.

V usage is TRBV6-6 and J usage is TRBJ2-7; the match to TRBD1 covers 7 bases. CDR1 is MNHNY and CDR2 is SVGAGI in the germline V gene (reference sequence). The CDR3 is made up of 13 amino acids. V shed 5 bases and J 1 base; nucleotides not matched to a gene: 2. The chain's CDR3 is CASSRGQSYEQYF. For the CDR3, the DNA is TGTGCCAGCAGTCGGGGACAGTCCTACGAGCAGTACTTC.